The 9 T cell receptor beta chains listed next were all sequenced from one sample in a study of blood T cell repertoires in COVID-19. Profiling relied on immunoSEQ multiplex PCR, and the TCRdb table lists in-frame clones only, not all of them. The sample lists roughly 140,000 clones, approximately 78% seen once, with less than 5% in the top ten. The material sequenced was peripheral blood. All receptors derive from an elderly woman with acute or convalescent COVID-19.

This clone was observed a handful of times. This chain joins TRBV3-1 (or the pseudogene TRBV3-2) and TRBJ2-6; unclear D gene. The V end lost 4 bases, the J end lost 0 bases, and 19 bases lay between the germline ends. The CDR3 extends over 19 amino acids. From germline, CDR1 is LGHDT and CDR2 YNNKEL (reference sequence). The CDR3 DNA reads TGTGCCAGCAGCCCCCTCCCTCCGGGTGCCTACTCTGGGGCCAACGTCCTGACTTTC. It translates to CASSPLPPGAYSGANVLTF.

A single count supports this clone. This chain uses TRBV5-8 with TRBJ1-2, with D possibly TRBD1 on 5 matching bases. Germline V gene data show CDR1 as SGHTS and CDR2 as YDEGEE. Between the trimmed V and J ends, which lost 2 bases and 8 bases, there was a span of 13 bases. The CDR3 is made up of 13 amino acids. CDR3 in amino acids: CASSLTRVRGYTF. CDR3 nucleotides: TGTGCCAGCAGCTTAACCAGGGTGCGAGGCTACACCTTC.

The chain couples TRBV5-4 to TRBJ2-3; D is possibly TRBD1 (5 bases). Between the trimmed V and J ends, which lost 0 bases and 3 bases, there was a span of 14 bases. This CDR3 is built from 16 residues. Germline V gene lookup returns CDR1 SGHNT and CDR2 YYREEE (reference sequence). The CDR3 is CASSLERGLGTDTQYF. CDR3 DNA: TGTGCCAGCAGCTTGGAAAGGGGATTGGGAACAGATACGCAGTATTTT. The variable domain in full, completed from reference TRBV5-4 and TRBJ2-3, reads ETGVTQSPTHLIKTRGQQVTLRCSSQSGHNTVSWYQQALGQGPQFIFQYYREEENGRGNFPPRFSGLQFPNYSSELNVNALELDDSALYLCASSLERGLGTDTQYFGPGTRLTVL.

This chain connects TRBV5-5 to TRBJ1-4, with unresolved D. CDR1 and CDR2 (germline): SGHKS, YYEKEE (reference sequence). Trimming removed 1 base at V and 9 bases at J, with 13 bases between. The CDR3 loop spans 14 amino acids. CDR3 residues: CASSLSPGGKKLFF. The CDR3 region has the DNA TGTGCCAGCAGCTTGAGCCCCGGAGGGAAAAAACTGTTTTTT.

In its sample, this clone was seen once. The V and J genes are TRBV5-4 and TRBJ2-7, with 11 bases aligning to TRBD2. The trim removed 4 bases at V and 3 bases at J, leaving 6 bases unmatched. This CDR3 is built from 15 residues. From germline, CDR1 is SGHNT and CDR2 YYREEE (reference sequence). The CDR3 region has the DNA TGTGCCAGCAGCGGAGGACTAGCGGGCCACTACGAGCAGTACTTC. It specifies CASSGGLAGHYEQYF.

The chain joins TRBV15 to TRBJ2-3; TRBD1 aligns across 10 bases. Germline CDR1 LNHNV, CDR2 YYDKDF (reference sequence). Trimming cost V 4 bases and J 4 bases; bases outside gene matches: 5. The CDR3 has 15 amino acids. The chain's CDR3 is CATSNDRGPSDTQYF. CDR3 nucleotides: TGTGCCACCAGCAATGACAGGGGGCCCTCAGATACGCAGTATTTT.

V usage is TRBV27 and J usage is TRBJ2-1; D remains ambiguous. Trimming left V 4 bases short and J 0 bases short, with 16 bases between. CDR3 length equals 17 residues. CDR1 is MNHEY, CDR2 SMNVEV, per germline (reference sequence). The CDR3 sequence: CASSSPTQRSSYNEQFF. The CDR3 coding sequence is TGTGCCAGCAGTTCTCCTACTCAGAGGAGCTCCTACAATGAGCAGTTCTTC.

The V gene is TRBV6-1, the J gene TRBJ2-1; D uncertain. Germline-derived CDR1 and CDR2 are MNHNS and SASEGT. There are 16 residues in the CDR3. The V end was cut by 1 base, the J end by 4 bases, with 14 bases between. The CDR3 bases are TGTGCCAGCAGTGAAGAAGACCAACCCGGGTACAATGAGCAGTTCTTC. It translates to CASSEEDQPGYNEQFF.

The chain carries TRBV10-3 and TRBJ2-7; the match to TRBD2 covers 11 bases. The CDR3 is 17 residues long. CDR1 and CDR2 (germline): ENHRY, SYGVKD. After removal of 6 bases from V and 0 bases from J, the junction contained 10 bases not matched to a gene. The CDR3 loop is CAIRDGTSGKSSYEQYF. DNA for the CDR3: TGTGCCATCAGGGACGGGACTAGCGGCAAGAGCTCCTACGAGCAGTACTTC.